Shown below are 5 T cell receptor beta chains from a single sample sequenced in a study of blood T cell repertoires in COVID-19. This table comes from immunoSEQ multiplex PCR, and its TCRdb copy is limited to in-frame clones, with some not included. The sample has roughly 230,000 clones, approximately 80% seen once. The sequenced sample was peripheral blood. The receptors come from a woman between 45 and 60 years old with acute or convalescent COVID-19.

The rearrangement uses TRBV19 and TRBJ2-3; 9 bases are shared with TRBD1. The length of the CDR3 is 14 residues. With 7 bases clipped from V and 1 base from J, the junction kept 3 bases outside the gene matches. The germline gives CDR1 LNHDA, CDR2 SQIVND (reference sequence). In DNA, the CDR3 is TGTGCCAGTACCGGGACAGGGCGCACAGATACGCAGTATTTT. Its protein is CASTGTGRTDTQYF.

The CDR3 sequence is CASSQTIAGPSGNTIYF. CDR3 DNA sequence: TGCGCCAGCAGCCAAACCATCGCGGGGCCCTCTGGAAACACCATATATTTT. The chain joins TRBV4-3 to TRBJ1-3; a possible D gene is TRBD1 (5 bases). Germline V gene data show CDR1 as LGHNA and CDR2 as YSLEER. The CDR3 runs 17 residues. Trimming took off 2 bases at V and 0 bases at J, with 14 bases between the two ends.

This chain links TRBV2 with TRBJ2-3; unclear D gene. This CDR3 spans 13 amino acids. V was cut by 7 bases and J by 2 bases, with 10 bases left in between. The germline CDR1 and CDR2 sequences are SNHLY and FYNNEI. The CDR3 region has the DNA TGTGCCAGCAACGTTCTAGTCACAGATACGCAGTATTTT. Its protein product is CASNVLVTDTQYF. The full variable domain, in which reference TRBV2 and TRBJ2-3 provide the parts outside the CDR3, is EPEVTQTPSHQVTQMGQEVILRCVPISNHLYFYWYRQILGQKVEFLVSFYNNEISEKSEIFDDQFSVERPDGSNFTLKIRSTKLEDSAMYFCASNVLVTDTQYFGPGTRLTVL.

The chain employs TRBV5-1 and TRBJ1-2; the match to TRBD1 covers 7 bases. The CDR3 has 15 residues. V trimming: 9 bases; J trimming: 4 bases; junction bases outside the gene matches: 15. Germline V gene data show CDR1 as SGHRS and CDR2 as YFSETQ. CDR3 sequence reads: CATRPREGGGYGYTF. In DNA, the CDR3 is TGCGCCACCAGACCCCGTGAAGGGGGCGGCTATGGCTACACCTTC.

This chain links TRBV6-1 with TRBJ2-3, with a tentative D call TRBD2 (5 bases). Germline V gene data show CDR1 as MNHNS and CDR2 as SASEGT. V lost 2 bases and J 4 bases, leaving 19 bases between the germline ends. The CDR3 is made up of 17 amino acids. In DNA form, the CDR3 reads TGTGCCAGCAGTGAAACGGGGTCCTCGGCGGGCCCAGATACGCAGTATTTT. It yields the protein CASSETGSSAGPDTQYF.